Detailed here is one TCR beta chain. As processed by the authors: For nucleated cells, counts were estimated from reference gene primer amplification. TCRdb's table, derived via immunoSEQ multiplex PCR, lists solely in-frame clones and lacks some. That table supplies the V and J calls and clone size; D and trimming were determined from the DNA. The sample consists of around 220,000 clones, approximately 86% of them appearing once. The data derive from a study of blood T cell repertoires in COVID-19. Across the whole study: The United States, Italy and Spain supplied acute and convalescent COVID-19 samples. From T cells, B-cell-depleted T cells, or PBMCs came the material, which was cDNA or gDNA.

Trimming cost V 2 bases and J 7 bases, with 8 bases left between them. The CDR3 totals 12 residues. Germline values: CDR1 SGHNT, CDR2 YENEEA. The sequenced sample consisted of peripheral blood. The rearrangement links TRBV11-3 to TRBJ2-5; weak D call: TRBD1 (6 bases). The receptor's source is a man between 18 and 29 years old with active or convalescent COVID-19. CDR3 nucleotides: TGTGCCAGCAGCTTACGAGGGGGGACCCAGTACTTC. Translating it yields CASSLRGGTQYF.